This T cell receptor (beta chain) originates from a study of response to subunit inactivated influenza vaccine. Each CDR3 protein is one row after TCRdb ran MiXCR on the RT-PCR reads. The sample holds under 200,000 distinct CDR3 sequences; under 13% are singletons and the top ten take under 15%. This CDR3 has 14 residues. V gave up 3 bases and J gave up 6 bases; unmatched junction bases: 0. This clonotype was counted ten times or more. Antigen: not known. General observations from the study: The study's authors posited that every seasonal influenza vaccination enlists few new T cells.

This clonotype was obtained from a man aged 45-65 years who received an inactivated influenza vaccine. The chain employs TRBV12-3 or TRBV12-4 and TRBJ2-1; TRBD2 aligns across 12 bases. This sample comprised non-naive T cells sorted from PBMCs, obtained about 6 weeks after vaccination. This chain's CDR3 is CASSLTSGSNEQFF. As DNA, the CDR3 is TGTGCCAGCAGTTTGACTAGCGGGAGCAATGAGCAGTTCTTC.